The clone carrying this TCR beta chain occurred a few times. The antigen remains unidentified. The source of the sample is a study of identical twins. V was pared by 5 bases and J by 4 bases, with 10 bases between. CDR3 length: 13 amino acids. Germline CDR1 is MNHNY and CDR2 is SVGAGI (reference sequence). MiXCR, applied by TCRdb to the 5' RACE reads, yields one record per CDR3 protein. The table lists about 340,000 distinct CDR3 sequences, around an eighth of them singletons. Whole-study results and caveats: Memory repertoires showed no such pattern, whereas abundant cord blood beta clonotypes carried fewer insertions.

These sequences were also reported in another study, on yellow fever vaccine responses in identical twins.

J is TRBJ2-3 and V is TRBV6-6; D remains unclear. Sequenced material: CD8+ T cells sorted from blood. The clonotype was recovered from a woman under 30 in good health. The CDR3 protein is CASSISEADTQYF. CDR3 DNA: TGTGCCAGCAGTATCAGCGAGGCAGATACGCAGTATTTT.